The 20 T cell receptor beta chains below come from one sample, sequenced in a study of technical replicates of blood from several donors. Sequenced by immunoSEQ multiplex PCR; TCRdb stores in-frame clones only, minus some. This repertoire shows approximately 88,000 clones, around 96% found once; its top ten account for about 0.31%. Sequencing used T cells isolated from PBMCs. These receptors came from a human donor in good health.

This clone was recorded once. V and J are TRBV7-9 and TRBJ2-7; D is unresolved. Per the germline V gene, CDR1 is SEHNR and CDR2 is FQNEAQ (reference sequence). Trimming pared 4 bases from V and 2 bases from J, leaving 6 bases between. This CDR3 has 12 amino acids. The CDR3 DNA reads TGTGCCAGCAGCTCCCTACCCTACGAGCAGTACTTC. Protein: CASSSLPYEQYF. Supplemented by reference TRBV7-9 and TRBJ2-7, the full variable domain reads DTGVSQNPRHKITKRGQNVTFRCDPISEHNRLYWYRQTLGQGPEFLTYFQNEAQLEKSRLLSDRFSAERPKGSFSTLEIQRTEQGDSAMYLCASSSLPYEQYFGPGTRLTVT.

This CDR3 reads CASSYSPGGMDTQYF. Written as DNA, the CDR3 is TGTGCCAGCAGTTACTCACCGGGAGGGATGGATACGCAGTATTTT. This chain uses TRBV6-5 with TRBJ2-3; 8 nucleotides align to TRBD2. V was pared by 0 bases and J by 6 bases, with 5 bases of the junction left unmatched. CDR1 and CDR2 (germline): MNHEY, SVGAGI. The CDR3 runs to 15 residues.

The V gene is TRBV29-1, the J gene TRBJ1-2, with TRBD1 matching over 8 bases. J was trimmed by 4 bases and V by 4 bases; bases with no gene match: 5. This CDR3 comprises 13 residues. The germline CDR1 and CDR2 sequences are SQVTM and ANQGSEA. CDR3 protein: CSVGGQEVYGYTF. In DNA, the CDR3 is TGCAGCGTTGGGGGACAGGAGGTCTATGGCTACACCTTC.

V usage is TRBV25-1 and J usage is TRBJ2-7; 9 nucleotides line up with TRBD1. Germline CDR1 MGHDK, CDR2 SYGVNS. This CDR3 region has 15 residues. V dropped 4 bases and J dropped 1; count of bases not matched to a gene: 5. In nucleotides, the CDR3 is TGTGCCAGCAGTGCCAGGACAGGGGAATCCTACGAGCAGTACTTC. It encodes CASSARTGESYEQYF.

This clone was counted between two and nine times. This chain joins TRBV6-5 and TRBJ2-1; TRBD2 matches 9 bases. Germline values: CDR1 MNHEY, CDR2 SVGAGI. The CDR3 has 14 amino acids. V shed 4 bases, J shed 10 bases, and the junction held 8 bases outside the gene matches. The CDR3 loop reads CASSLGSGRSEQFF. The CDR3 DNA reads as TGTGCCAGCAGTTTAGGTAGCGGGAGAAGCGAGCAGTTCTTC.

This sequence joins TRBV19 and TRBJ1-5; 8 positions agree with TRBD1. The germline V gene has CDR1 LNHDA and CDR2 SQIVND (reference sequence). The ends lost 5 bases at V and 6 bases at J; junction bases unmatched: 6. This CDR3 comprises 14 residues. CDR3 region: CASSPGQGPQPQHF. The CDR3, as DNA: TGTGCCAGTAGTCCTGGACAGGGTCCTCAGCCCCAGCATTTT. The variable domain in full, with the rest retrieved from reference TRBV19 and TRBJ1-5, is DGGITQSPKYLFRKEGQNVTLSCEQNLNHDAMYWYRQDPGQGLRLIYYSQIVNDFQKGDIAEGYSVSREKKESFPLTVTSAQKNPTAFYLCASSPGQGPQPQHFGDGTRLSIL.

The CDR3 sequence: CASSPIAGGYEQYF. CDR3 DNA sequence: TGTGCCAGTAGTCCCATAGCGGGAGGCTACGAGCAGTACTTC. The chain is built from TRBV19 and TRBJ2-7; 10 bases are shared with TRBD2. CDR1 and CDR2 from the germline V gene are LNHDA and SQIVND (reference sequence). This CDR3 region has 14 residues. After removal of 5 bases from V and 3 bases from J, the junction contained 4 bases not matched to a gene.

The CDR3 reads CASSVARLARGNEQFF. The CDR3 DNA sequence: TGTGCCAGCAGCGTAGCAAGGCTAGCGAGGGGAAATGAGCAGTTCTTC. The chain combines TRBV9 with TRBJ2-1; D may be TRBD2 (6 bases). Deletions cut 0 bases from V and 7 bases from J, with 17 bases between. CDR3 length equals 16 residues. Germline-derived CDR1 and CDR2 are SGDLS and YYNGEE. Using reference TRBV9 and TRBJ2-1 for the parts outside the CDR3, the full variable domain is DSGVTQTPKHLITATGQRVTLRCSPRSGDLSVYWYQQSLDQGLQFLIQYYNGEERAKGNILERFSAQQFPDLHSELNLSSLELGDSALYFCASSVARLARGNEQFFGPGTRLTVL.

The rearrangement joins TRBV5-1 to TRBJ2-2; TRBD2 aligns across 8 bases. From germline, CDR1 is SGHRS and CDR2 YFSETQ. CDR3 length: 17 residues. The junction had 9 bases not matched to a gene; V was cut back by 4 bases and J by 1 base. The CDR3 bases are TGCGCCAGCAGCCCTACAACTAGCGGTGAGAACACCGGGGAGCTGTTTTTT. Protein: CASSPTTSGENTGELFF.

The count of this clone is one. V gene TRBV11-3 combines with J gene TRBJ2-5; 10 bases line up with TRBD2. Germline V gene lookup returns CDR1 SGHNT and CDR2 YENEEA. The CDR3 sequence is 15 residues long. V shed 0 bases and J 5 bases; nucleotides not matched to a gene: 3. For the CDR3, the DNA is TGTGCCAGCAGCTTAGACATAGCGGGAGGCGAGACCCAGTACTTC. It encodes CASSLDIAGGETQYF.

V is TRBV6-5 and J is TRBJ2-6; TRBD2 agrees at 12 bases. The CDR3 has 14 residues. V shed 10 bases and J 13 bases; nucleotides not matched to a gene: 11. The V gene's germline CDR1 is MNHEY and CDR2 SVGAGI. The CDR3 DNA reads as TGTGCCACCTTCAGGACTAGCGGGACTGGGGTCCTGACTTTC. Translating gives CATFRTSGTGVLTF.

The CDR3 is CASSYSWGGDEQYF. In nucleotides, the CDR3 is TGTGCCAGCAGCTACTCCTGGGGGGGCGACGAGCAGTACTTC. The rearrangement links TRBV7-9 to TRBJ2-7, with D perhaps matching TRBD2 (7 bases). Germline V gene data show CDR1 as SEHNR and CDR2 as FQNEAQ (reference sequence). CDR3 length equals 14 residues. Trimming cost V 4 bases and J 5 bases, with 15 bases left between them.

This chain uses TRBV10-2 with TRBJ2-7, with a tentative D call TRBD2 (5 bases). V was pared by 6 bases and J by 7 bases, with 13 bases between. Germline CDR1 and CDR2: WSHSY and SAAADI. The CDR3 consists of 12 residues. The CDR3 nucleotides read TGCGCCAGCAGCCCCGTCCGGACTGAGCAGTACTTC. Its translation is CASSPVRTEQYF.

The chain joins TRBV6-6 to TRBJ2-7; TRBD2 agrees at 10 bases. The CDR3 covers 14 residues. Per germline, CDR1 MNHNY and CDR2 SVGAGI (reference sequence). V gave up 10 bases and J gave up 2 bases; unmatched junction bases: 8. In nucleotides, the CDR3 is TGTGCCACCACCGGGACTAGCGCAACCTACGAGCAGTACTTC. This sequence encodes CATTGTSATYEQYF.

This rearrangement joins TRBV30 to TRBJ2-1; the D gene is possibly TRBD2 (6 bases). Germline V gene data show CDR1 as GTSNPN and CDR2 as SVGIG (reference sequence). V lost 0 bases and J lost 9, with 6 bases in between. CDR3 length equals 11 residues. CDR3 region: CAWSVGGEQFF. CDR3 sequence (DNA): TGTGCCTGGAGTGTGGGGGGTGAGCAGTTCTTC. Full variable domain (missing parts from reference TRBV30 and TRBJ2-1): SQTIHQWPATLVQPVGSPLSLECTVEGTSNPNLYWYRQAAGRGLQLLFYSVGIGQISSEVPQNLSASRPQDRQFILSSKKLLLSDSGFYLCAWSVGGEQFFGPGTRLTVL.

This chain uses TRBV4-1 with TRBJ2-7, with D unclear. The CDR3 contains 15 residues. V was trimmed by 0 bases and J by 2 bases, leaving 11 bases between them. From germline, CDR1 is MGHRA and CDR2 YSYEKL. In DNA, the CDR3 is TGCGCCAGCAGCCAAGATATAACAATTACCTACGAGCAGTACTTC. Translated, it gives CASSQDITITYEQYF.

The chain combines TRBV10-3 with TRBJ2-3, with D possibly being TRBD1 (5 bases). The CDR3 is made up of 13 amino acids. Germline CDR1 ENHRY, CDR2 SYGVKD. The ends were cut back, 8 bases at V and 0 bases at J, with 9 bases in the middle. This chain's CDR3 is CAIRQSSTDTQYF. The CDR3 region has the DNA TGTGCCATCCGACAGAGCAGCACAGATACGCAGTATTTT.

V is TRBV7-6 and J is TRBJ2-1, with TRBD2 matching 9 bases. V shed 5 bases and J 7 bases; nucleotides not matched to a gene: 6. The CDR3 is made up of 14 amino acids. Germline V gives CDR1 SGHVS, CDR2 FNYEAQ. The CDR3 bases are TGTGCCAGCAGCCTCGGGACTAGCTTTAATGAGCAGTTCTTC. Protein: CASSLGTSFNEQFF.

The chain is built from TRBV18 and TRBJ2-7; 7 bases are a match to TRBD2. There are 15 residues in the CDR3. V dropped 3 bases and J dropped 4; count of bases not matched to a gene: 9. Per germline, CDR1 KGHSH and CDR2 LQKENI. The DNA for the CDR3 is TGTGCCAGCTCACCGATTAGCGGGTCATTTTACGAGCAGTACTTC. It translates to CASSPISGSFYEQYF. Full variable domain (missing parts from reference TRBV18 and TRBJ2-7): NAGVMQNPRHLVRRRGQEARLRCSPMKGHSHVYWYRQLPEEGLKFMVYLQKENIIDESGMPKERFSAEFPKEGPSILRIQQVVRGDSAAYFCASSPISGSFYEQYFGPGTRLTVT.

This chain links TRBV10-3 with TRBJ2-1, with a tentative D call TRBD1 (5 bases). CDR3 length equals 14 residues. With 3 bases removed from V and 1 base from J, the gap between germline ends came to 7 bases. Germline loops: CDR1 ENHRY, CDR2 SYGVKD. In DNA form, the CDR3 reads TGTGCCATCAGTGACGCAGGGTCCTACAATGAGCAGTTCTTC. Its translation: CAISDAGSYNEQFF.